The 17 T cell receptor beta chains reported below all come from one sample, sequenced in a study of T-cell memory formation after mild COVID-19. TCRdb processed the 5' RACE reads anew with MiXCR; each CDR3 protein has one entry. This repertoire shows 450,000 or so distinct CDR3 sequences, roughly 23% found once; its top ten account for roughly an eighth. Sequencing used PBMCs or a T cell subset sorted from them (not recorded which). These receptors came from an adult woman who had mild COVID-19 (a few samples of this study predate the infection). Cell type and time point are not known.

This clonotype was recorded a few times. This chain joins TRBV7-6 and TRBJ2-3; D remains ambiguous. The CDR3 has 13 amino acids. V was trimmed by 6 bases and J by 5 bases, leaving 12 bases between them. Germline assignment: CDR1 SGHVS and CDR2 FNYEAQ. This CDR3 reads CASRSDFGDTQYF. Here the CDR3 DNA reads TGTGCCAGCAGATCTGACTTCGGAGATACGCAGTATTTT.

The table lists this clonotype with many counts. DNA of the CDR3: TGTGCCAGCAGCTTGACAGATCTTGGGAACACTGAAGCTTTCTTT. Translated, it gives CASSLTDLGNTEAFF. The chain carries TRBV7-3 and TRBJ1-1; possible D gene TRBD1, 5 bases. This CDR3 comprises 15 residues. The ends were cut back, 3 bases at V and 1 base at J, with 12 bases in the middle. Per germline, CDR1 SGHTA and CDR2 FQGTGA.

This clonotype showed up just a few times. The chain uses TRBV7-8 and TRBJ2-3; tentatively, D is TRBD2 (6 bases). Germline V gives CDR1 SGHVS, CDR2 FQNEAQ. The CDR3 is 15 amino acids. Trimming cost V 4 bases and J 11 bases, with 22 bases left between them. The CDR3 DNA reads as TGTGCCAGCAGCTCCCCGCCAGGACTGTCGGGAGAGCAGTATTTT. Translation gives CASSSPPGLSGEQYF.

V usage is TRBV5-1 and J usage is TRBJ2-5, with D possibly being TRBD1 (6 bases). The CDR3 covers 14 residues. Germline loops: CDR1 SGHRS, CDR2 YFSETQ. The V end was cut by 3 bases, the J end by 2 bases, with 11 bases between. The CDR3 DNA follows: TGCGCCAGCAGCTACGACAGGCCTCAAGAGACCCAGTACTTC. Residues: CASSYDRPQETQYF.

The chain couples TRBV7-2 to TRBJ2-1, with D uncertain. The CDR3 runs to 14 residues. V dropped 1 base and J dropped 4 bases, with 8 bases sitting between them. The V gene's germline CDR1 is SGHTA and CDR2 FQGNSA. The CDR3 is CASSLVDGYNEQFF. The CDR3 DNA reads TGTGCCAGCAGCTTAGTCGACGGTTACAATGAGCAGTTCTTC.

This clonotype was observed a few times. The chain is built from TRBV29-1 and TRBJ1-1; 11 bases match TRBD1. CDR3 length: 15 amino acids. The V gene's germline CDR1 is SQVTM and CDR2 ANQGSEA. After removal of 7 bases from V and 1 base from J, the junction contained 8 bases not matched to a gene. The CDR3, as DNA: TGCAGCGGTCGGACAGGGGGCATGTGGAACACTGAAGCTTTCTTT. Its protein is CSGRTGGMWNTEAFF.

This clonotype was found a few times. This CDR3 reads CASSFQYRQGSKGEQFF. CDR3 in DNA: TGTGCCAGCAGCTTCCAATACCGACAGGGCTCAAAGGGTGAGCAGTTCTTC. The V call is TRBV3-1, the J call TRBJ2-1; 7 nucleotides match TRBD1. Looked up from germline, CDR1 is LGHDT and CDR2 is YNNKEL (reference sequence). V lost 5 bases to trimming and J lost 9 bases; unmatched junction nucleotides: 19. This CDR3 comprises 17 residues.

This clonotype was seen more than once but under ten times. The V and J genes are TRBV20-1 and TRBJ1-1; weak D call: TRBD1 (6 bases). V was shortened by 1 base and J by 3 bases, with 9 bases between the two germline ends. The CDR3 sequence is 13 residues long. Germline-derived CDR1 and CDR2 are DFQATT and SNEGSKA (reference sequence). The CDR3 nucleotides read TGCAGTGCTAGAGTACAGGGTGACACTGAAGCTTTCTTT. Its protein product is CSARVQGDTEAFF.

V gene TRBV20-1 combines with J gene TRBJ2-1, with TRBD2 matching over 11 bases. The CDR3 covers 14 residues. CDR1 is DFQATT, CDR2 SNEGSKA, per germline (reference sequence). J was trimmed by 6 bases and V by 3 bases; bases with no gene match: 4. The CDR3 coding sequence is TGCAGTGCTAGGACTAGCGGGGTCCTCAATGAGCAGTTCTTC. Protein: CSARTSGVLNEQFF.

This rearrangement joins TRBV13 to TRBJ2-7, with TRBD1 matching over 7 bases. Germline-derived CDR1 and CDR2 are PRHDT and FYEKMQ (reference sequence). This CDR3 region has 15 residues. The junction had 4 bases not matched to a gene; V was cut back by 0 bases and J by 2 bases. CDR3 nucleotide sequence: TGTGCCAGCAGCTTAGGAGGGACAGATACCTACGAGCAGTACTTC. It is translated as CASSLGGTDTYEQYF.

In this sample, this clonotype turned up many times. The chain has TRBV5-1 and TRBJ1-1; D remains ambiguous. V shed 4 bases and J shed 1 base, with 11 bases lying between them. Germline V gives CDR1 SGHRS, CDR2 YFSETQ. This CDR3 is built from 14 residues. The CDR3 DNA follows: TGCGCCAGCAGCCCGAGGACGGGGAACACTGAAGCTTTCTTT. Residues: CASSPRTGNTEAFF.

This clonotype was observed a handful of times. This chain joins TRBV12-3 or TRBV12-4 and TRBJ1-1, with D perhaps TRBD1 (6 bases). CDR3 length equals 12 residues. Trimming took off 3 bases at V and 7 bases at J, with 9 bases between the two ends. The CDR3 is CASSFRRGEAFF. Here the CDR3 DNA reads TGTGCCAGCAGTTTTCGCAGGGGTGAAGCTTTCTTT.

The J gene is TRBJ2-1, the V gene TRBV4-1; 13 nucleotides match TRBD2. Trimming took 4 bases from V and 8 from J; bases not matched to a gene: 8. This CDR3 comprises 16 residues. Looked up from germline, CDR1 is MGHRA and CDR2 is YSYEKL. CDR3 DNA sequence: TGCGCCAGCAGCCTCGTAACTAGCGGGGGGGCCTATGAGCAGTTCTTC. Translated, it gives CASSLVTSGGAYEQFF.

The CDR3 DNA is TGTGCCATCCCGCAAACAGGGAGTGAGCAGTACTTC. It specifies CAIPQTGSEQYF. The V call is TRBV7-9, the J call TRBJ2-7; possibly TRBD1 for D (6 bases). With 10 bases removed from V and 7 bases from J, the gap between germline ends came to 17 bases. The CDR3 spans 12 residues. From germline, CDR1 is SEHNR and CDR2 FQNEAQ (reference sequence).

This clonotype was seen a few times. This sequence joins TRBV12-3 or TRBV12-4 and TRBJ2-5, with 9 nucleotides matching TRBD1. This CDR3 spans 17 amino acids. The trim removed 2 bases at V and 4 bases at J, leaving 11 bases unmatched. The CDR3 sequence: CASSLPSRDRVGETQYF. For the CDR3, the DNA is TGTGCCAGCAGTTTACCCAGCCGGGACAGGGTAGGAGAGACCCAGTACTTC.

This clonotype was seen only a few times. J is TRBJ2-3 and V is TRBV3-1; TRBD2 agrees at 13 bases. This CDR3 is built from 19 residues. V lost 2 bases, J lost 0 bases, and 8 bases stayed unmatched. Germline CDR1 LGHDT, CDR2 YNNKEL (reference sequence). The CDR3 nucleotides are TGTGCCAGCAGCCAATCCGGGACTAGCGGGAACCCTAGCACAGATACGCAGTATTTT. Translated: CASSQSGTSGNPSTDTQYF.

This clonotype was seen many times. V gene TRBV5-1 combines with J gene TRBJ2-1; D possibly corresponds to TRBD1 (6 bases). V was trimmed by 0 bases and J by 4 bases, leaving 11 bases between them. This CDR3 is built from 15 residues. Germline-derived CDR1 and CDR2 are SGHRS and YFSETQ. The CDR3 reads CASSLEQGPYNEQFF. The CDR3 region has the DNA TGCGCCAGCAGCTTGGAACAGGGCCCTTACAATGAGCAGTTCTTC.